Listed below are T cell receptor beta chains from one sample, sequenced in a study of T cell responses to AZD1222 COVID-19 vaccine. Some clones are missing from TCRdb's copy, which holds only in-frame ones; the method was immunoSEQ multiplex PCR. The sample has about 150,000 clones, 91% seen once. The specimen was peripheral blood, collected 28 days after the second AZD1222 dose. The receptors here all came from an adult who received the AZD1222 COVID-19 vaccine. CDR3s include the opening cysteine and the closing phenylalanine or tryptophan. A D gene is named only where the DNA matches it firmly. Clone size is not always given. Where it is, it says once, few, many or a class for expanded clones.

J gene,V gene,clone size,D gene,CDR3 DNA,CDR3 protein
TRBJ1-1,TRBV19,NA,NA,TGTGCCAGTACCCAAGGGGGGCGGCGCACTGAAGCTTTCTTT,CASTQGGRRTEAFF
TRBJ1-1,TRBV6-5,NA,TRBD1,TGTGCCAGCACTAGACAGGGACATGTGAACACTGAAGCTTTCTTT,CASTRQGHVNTEAFF
TRBJ2-1,TRBV7-3,few,NA,TGTGCCAGCAGCGCCCGACCGGGGGAGCAGTTCTTC,CASSARPGEQFF
TRBJ2-3,TRBV12-5,NA,TRBD1,TGTGCTAGTGGTTTCCTCACCCATGCCGGGACAGGGGGTCACACAGATACGCAGTATTTT,CASGFLTHAGTGGHTDTQYF
TRBJ2-1,TRBV14,once,TRBD1,TGTGCCAGCAGCCAGCAGACAGGGGGCCCAAACAATGAGCAGTTCTTC,CASSQQTGGPNNEQFF
TRBJ2-3,TRBV11-1,NA,TRBD1,TGTGCCAGCAGCTTCAGACAGGGTCATACCACAGATACGCAGTATTTT,CASSFRQGHTTDTQYF
TRBJ1-5,TRBV19,NA,TRBD1,TGTGCCAGTAGTCTGTCTAGAGGGGGCGAGCAGCCCCAGCATTTT,CASSLSRGGEQPQHF
TRBJ2-1,TRBV9,NA,NA,TGTGCCAGCAGCGTTTTTAGCGGCCCCAATGAGCAGTTCTTC,CASSVFSGPNEQFF
TRBJ2-7,TRBV4-3,NA,NA,TGCGCCAGCAGCCAAGATGCGGAGGCCTACTACGAGCAGTACTTC,CASSQDAEAYYEQYF
TRBJ1-2,TRBV10-3,NA,TRBD1,TGTGCCATCAGTGGGACGACAGGGAGTTATGGCTACACCTTC,CAISGTTGSYGYTF
TRBJ2-4,TRBV5-1,once,TRBD1,TGCGCCAGCAGCTCACAGGGGGCCGGAGGGAACATTCAGTACTTC,CASSSQGAGGNIQYF
TRBJ1-3,TRBV5-8,NA,NA,TGTGCCAGCAGCTCTCAGGGTACTGGAGGAAACACCATATATTTT,CASSSQGTGGNTIYF
TRBJ1-2,TRBV6-5,NA,TRBD1,TGTGCCAGCGGGACAGCGAATAACTATGGCTACACCTTC,CASGTANNYGYTF
TRBJ2-5,TRBV6-5,few,NA,TGTGCCAGCAGTTACTCGACAGGCAGTCGTGAGACCCAGTACTTC,CASSYSTGSRETQYF
TRBJ2-4,TRBV5-6,NA,NA,TGTGCCAGCAGCTTAGGGTGGGCTAACGAAAACATTCAGTACTTC,CASSLGWANENIQYF
TRBJ2-1,TRBV25-1,NA,TRBD1,TGTGCCAGCAGTGAATATAAAGGGACAGGGGCTGAGCAGTTCTTC,CASSEYKGTGAEQFF
TRBJ1-3,TRBV5-5,once,NA,TGTGCCAGCAGCCTGGGGTCTGGAAACACCATATATTTT,CASSLGSGNTIYF
TRBJ1-1,TRBV18,once,NA,TGTGCCAGCTCTGGAAGGGGGAACACTGAAGCTTTCTTT,CASSGRGNTEAFF
TRBJ2-1,TRBV6-5,once,NA,TGTGCCAGCTCCCCTAGGGTCGTGGGATACAATGAGCAGTTCTTC,CASSPRVVGYNEQFF
TRBJ1-1,TRBV19,NA,NA,TGTGCCAGTAGTATAAGGGGGGGTTGGACTGAAGCTTTCTTT,CASSIRGGWTEAFF
TRBJ2-7,TRBV13,NA,NA,TGTGCCAGCAGCTTAGTAGTAATGACGTCGCCGCAGTACTTC,CASSLVVMTSPQYF
TRBJ2-1,TRBV27,NA,TRBD2,TGTGCCAGCAGTCCACAACTAGCGGGAGGCTCCTACAATGAGCAGTTCTTC,CASSPQLAGGSYNEQFF
TRBJ1-6,TRBV30,few,TRBD1,TGTGCCTGGAGTGATTTGGGGACAGAGTATTCACCCCTCCACTTT,CAWSDLGTEYSPLHF
TRBJ1-2,TRBV7-9,NA,TRBD1,TGTGCCAGCAGAACGGGACAGGGGCATGGCTACACCTTC,CASRTGQGHGYTF
TRBJ1-1,TRBV5-1,NA,TRBD1,TGCGCCAGCAGCCGAAAGACAGGGGGCAACACTGAAGCTTTCTTT,CASSRKTGGNTEAFF
TRBJ1-5,TRBV30,NA,NA,TGTGCCTGGACCCCAGTAAGTGGGATTTACAATCAGCCCCAGCATTTT,CAWTPVSGIYNQPQHF
TRBJ2-4,TRBV4-1,once,TRBD1,TGCGCCAGCAGACCAACAGGGGGAAACATTCAGTACTTC,CASRPTGGNIQYF
TRBJ2-4,TRBV21-1,NA,NA,TGTGCCAGCAGCAAAGTTTCAAGGCGACAAGAAAGCCAGGGGTTTTGTGGCAAAAACATTCAGTACTTC,CASSKVSRRQESQGFCGKNIQYF
TRBJ1-5,TRBV2,NA,NA,TGTGCCAGCCACCTGGGGGGAGGGTTGGATCAGCCCCAGCATTTT,CASHLGGGLDQPQHF
TRBJ2-7,TRBV15,NA,TRBD1,TGTGCCACCAGCATGCGGACAGGGGAATACGAGCAGTACTTC,CATSMRTGEYEQYF
TRBJ1-1,TRBV15,NA,NA,TGTGCCACGTGGGGGGAACGGGGGATGAACACTGAAGCTTTCTTT,CATWGERGMNTEAFF
TRBJ2-7,TRBV11-3,NA,NA,TGTGCCAGCAGCTCTAGTCCCGGACCTGGTGGAGAGCAGTACTTC,CASSSSPGPGGEQYF
TRBJ1-4,TRBV27,NA,NA,TGTGCCAGCAGACCCCAGGGAGTGATTGAAAAACTGTTTTTT,CASRPQGVIEKLFF
TRBJ2-1,TRBV10-3,NA,NA,TGTGCCATCCTCGAAACACTTCTCAATGAGCAGTTCTTC,CAILETLLNEQFF
TRBJ2-3,TRBV7-8,NA,TRBD1,TGTGCCAGCAGCCCTGGGACAGGGATAGATACGCAGTATTTT,CASSPGTGIDTQYF
TRBJ1-2,TRBV12-3/TRBV12-4,NA,NA,TGTGCCAGCAGTTTAGAGGGAGGCGGCTACACCTTC,CASSLEGGGYTF
TRBJ1-2,TRBV5-1,NA,TRBD1,TGCGCCAGCAGCTTGGGGGGTCAGGGGGCGCAGTCTCATGGCTACACCTTC,CASSLGGQGAQSHGYTF
TRBJ2-7,TRBV6-5,NA,TRBD1,TGTGCCAGCAGTTCCTCGGGGGACAGGGGCTACGAGCAGTACTTC,CASSSSGDRGYEQYF
TRBJ1-4,TRBV30,NA,NA,TGTGCCTGGAGTGGACAGGTACTTAATGAAAAACTGTTTTTT,CAWSGQVLNEKLFF
TRBJ1-1,TRBV5-1,few,NA,TGCGCCAGCAGTTCCGGGACATGGAACACTGAAGCTTTCTTT,CASSSGTWNTEAFF
TRBJ1-4,TRBV5-1,NA,TRBD1,TGCGCCAGCAGCTGGACGGACAGGTCCGGCGGAAAACTGTTTTTT,CASSWTDRSGGKLFF